These T cell receptor beta chains were read from a single sample in a study of T-cell memory formation after mild COVID-19. In TCRdb, the 5' RACE reads were re-called with MiXCR into one record per CDR3 protein. The sample consists of over 500,000 distinct CDR3 sequences, approximately 15% of them appearing once. Sequencing was performed on PBMCs or a T cell subset sorted from them (not recorded which). These receptor sequences come from an adult woman who had mild COVID-19 (a few samples of this study predate the infection). Cell type and time point are not known. Each CDR3 is given with its conserved first and last residue. Each record gives: D gene, V gene, J gene, CDR3 length, CDR3 protein. A D gene is named only where the DNA matches it firmly.

TRBD2	TRBV20-1	TRBJ2-3	15	CSARGPGLASDTQYF
.	TRBV9	TRBJ2-7	11	CSSSVTYEQYF
.	TRBV4-3	TRBJ1-2	15	CASSQPFAGDYGYTF
TRBD1	TRBV10-3	TRBJ2-7	13	CAISTGQGSEQYF
.	TRBV14	TRBJ1-1	12	CASSKQNTEAFF
TRBD2	TRBV6-6	TRBJ2-5	16	CASSPLRTSAGETQYF
.	TRBV5-1	TRBJ2-7	13	CASKLDTSYEQYF
TRBD1	TRBV5-1	TRBJ1-2	15	CASSSNRGGDYGYTF
.	TRBV3-1	TRBJ1-2	13	CASSRDGYYGYTF
.	TRBV7-6	TRBJ2-7	11	CASSVGHEQYF
.	TRBV14	TRBJ1-1	14	CASSQDLVTPEAFF
.	TRBV3-1	TRBJ2-7	15	CASSQQTGADYEQYF
TRBD2	TRBV2	TRBJ2-2	15	CASSLRTRNTGELFF
TRBD1	TRBV20-1	TRBJ2-7	14	CSACKGQGPYEQYF